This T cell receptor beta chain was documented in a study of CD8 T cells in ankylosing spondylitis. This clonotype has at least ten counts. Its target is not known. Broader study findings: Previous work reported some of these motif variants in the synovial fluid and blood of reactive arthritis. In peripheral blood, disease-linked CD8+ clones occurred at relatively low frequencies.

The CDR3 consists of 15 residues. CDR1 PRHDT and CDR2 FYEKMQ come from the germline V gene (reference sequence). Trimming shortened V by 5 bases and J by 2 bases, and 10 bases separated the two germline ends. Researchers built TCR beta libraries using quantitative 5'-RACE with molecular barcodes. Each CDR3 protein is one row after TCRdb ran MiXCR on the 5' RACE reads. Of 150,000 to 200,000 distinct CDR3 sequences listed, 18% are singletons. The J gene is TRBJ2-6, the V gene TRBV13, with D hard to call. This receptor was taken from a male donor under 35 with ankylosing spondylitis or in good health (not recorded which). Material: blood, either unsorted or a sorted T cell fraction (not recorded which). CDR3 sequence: CASSERLTGANVLTF. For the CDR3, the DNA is TGTGCCAGCAGCGAACGCCTTACTGGGGCCAACGTCCTGACTTTC.